This T cell receptor (beta chain) was observed in a study of T cell repertoires in cytomegalovirus infection. Background on the study: Public TCR beta signature analysis indicated the presence of both CMV infection and matching HLA type.

Only a few counts were recorded for this clonotype. What it recognizes is unknown. Using its own MiXCR run on the reads, TCRdb lists one record per CDR3 protein. The sample shows 740,000 or so distinct CDR3 sequences, less than 40% of them seen only once. This CDR3 is 18 amino acids long. Trimming at V came to 1 base and at J to 4 bases, leaving 12 bases not matched to a gene. CDR1 is SEHNR and CDR2 is FQNEAQ in the germline V gene (reference sequence). Study conclusions and caveats: Ex vivo responses were dominated by HLA-C-restricted CMV-specific TCR beta clonotypes. Using cumulative public TCR beta family frequency, the authors identified those who carried CMV together with the relevant HLA.

This clonotype was obtained from a human donor in good health (CMV status not recorded). Some clones in this sample may be carry-over from other donors' samples. The sample taken for sequencing was PBMCs. The chain has TRBV7-9 and TRBJ1-2, with 10 bases aligning to TRBD1. The CDR3 is CASSLEGQGLVSSYGYTF. DNA for the CDR3: TGTGCCAGCAGCTTAGAGGGACAGGGGCTTGTCTCGTCCTATGGCTACACCTTC. Looking up the rest from reference TRBV7-9 and TRBJ1-2 gives the full variable domain: DTGVSQNPRHKITKRGQNVTFRCDPISEHNRLYWYRQTLGQGPEFLTYFQNEAQLEKSRLLSDRFSAERPKGSFSTLEIQRTEQGDSAMYLCASSLEGQGLVSSYGYTFGSGTRLTVV.